The 25 T cell receptor beta chains presented below share a single source sample, sequenced in a study of blood T cell repertoires in COVID-19. Measured with immunoSEQ multiplex PCR; TCRdb has only the in-frame clones, and not every one. The profile shows 140,000 or so clones, roughly 86% of them singletons. Sequenced: peripheral blood. The receptors were sampled from a woman in her fifties or sixties with acute or convalescent COVID-19.

This clone was detected a few times. CDR3 bases: TGTGCCAGTAGCAGAGGGACAGGGGAGCAGCCCCAGCATTTT. It encodes CASSRGTGEQPQHF. The chain combines TRBV19 with TRBJ1-5; TRBD1 agrees at 10 bases. The CDR3 length is 14 residues. V lost 6 bases, J lost 7 bases, and 6 bases stayed unmatched. The germline gives CDR1 LNHDA, CDR2 SQIVND (reference sequence). Using reference TRBV19 and TRBJ1-5 for the parts outside the CDR3, the full variable domain is DGGITQSPKYLFRKEGQNVTLSCEQNLNHDAMYWYRQDPGQGLRLIYYSQIVNDFQKGDIAEGYSVSREKKESFPLTVTSAQKNPTAFYLCASSRGTGEQPQHFGDGTRLSIL.

The rearrangement uses TRBV3-1 (or the pseudogene TRBV3-2) and TRBJ2-7, with a possible D match to TRBD1 (6 bases). Germline values: CDR1 LGHDT, CDR2 YNNKEL (reference sequence). The CDR3 has 13 residues. V was trimmed by 4 bases and J by 2 bases, leaving 9 bases between them. CDR3 nucleotides: TGTGCCAGCAGCCCGGGACATCCCTACGAGCAGTACTTC. Protein: CASSPGHPYEQYF.

J is TRBJ2-1 and V is TRBV5-1; 9 nucleotides line up with TRBD2. The CDR3 sequence is 16 residues long. In germline, CDR1 is SGHRS, CDR2 YFSETQ. Unmatched junction bases numbered 3, after V lost 0 bases and J lost 2 bases. The CDR3 region has the DNA TGCGCCAGCAGCTTGGGGGCGGGAGGGGCCTACAATGAGCAGTTCTTC. Protein product: CASSLGAGGAYNEQFF.

This rearrangement joins TRBV21-1 to TRBJ2-3; the listed D gene, TRBD2, was not tested against the DNA. TRBV21-1 is termed a pseudogene. CDR3 length equals 16 residues. CDR3 loop: CASSKIRSGDTDTQYF. The CDR3 region has the DNA TGTGCCAGCAGCAAAATCCGTAGCGGAGACACAGATACGCAGTATTTT.

This rearrangement joins TRBV11-2 to TRBJ2-5; 9 nucleotides align to TRBD1. This CDR3 has 15 amino acids. V gave up 6 bases and J gave up 4 bases; unmatched junction bases: 9. CDR1 is SGHAT and CDR2 is FQNNGV in the germline V gene. The CDR3 region has the DNA TGTGCCAGCAGACACGGAGGACAGGGGCCAGAGACCCAGTACTTC. Encoded protein: CASRHGGQGPETQYF.

The V and J genes are TRBV7-6 and TRBJ2-5; D is perhaps TRBD1 (5 bases). The CDR3 runs to 16 residues. Germline loops: CDR1 SGHVS, CDR2 FNYEAQ. Trimming stripped 2 bases from V and 5 bases from J, with 18 bases between. The CDR3 is CASSLNTGQGRETQYF. The CDR3 DNA reads as TGTGCCAGCAGCTTAAATACTGGGCAGGGTAGGGAGACCCAGTACTTC.

V and J are TRBV23-1 and TRBJ1-1; tentatively, D is TRBD1 (6 bases). TRBV23-1 is identified as an open reading frame with a role that is uncertain. The CDR3 has 15 amino acids. Trimming left V 6 bases short and J 1 base short, with 15 bases between. CDR3 loop: CASRAHREGNTEAFF. CDR3 DNA: TGCGCCAGCAGAGCACACAGGGAGGGGAACACTGAAGCTTTCTTT.

This chain links TRBV25-1 with TRBJ2-3, with 8 bases matching TRBD2. The V gene's germline CDR1 is MGHDK and CDR2 SYGVNS. Trimming at V came to 0 bases and at J to 6 bases, leaving 5 bases not matched to a gene. CDR3 size: 15 residues. CDR3 in amino acids: CASSEYRGGRDTQYF. The CDR3 nucleotides read TGTGCCAGCAGTGAATACCGGGGGGGCCGTGATACGCAGTATTTT.

The CDR3 reads CASSLGDSGEQYF. For the CDR3, the DNA is TGTGCCAGCAGCTTAGGGGACAGCGGCGAGCAGTACTTC. J is TRBJ2-7 and V is TRBV7-3; 7 bases are shared with TRBD1. The germline CDR1 and CDR2 sequences are SGHTA and FQGTGA. V shed 2 bases and J 6 bases; nucleotides not matched to a gene: 4. This CDR3 spans 13 amino acids.

This clone has only one observation. This chain joins TRBV19 and TRBJ1-5; 7 bases are a match to TRBD1. Germline CDR1 LNHDA, CDR2 SQIVND (reference sequence). The CDR3 is 15 amino acids. Losses at the gene ends were 8 bases for V and 7 bases for J; bases not matched to a gene: 14. Here the CDR3 reads CASAFWTGGNQPQHF. As DNA, the CDR3 is TGTGCCAGTGCCTTTTGGACAGGCGGAAACCAGCCCCAGCATTTT.

This rearrangement joins TRBV9 to TRBJ2-6; TRBD1 is a possible D gene (6 bases). V was pared by 3 bases and J by 0 bases, with 13 bases between. The V gene's germline CDR1 is SGDLS and CDR2 YYNGEE. CDR3 length: 17 residues. The DNA for the CDR3 is TGTGCCAGCAGCGCGACAGGTTTGCTCTCTGGGGCCAACGTCCTGACTTTC. This codes for CASSATGLLSGANVLTF.

The table lists this clone with a count of one. The chain uses TRBV5-1 and TRBJ2-7; 12 bases align to TRBD2. Trimming at V came to 2 bases and at J to 7 bases, leaving 7 bases not matched to a gene. Germline V lookup: CDR1 SGHRS, CDR2 YFSETQ. This CDR3 is 15 amino acids long. The CDR3 DNA follows: TGCGCCAGCAGCTTAAGACTAGCGGGAGTGTCGGAGCAGTACTTC. As protein: CASSLRLAGVSEQYF.

V is TRBV3-1 (or the pseudogene TRBV3-2) and J is TRBJ2-7, with 9 positions matching TRBD1. The CDR3 sequence is 16 residues long. The germline gives CDR1 LGHDT, CDR2 YNNKEL (reference sequence). Trimming cost V 2 bases and J 3 bases; bases outside gene matches: 8. CDR3 coding DNA: TGTGCCAGCAGCCAACCTCGGGGGACAGGGCGCTACGAGCAGTACTTC. Its protein product is CASSQPRGTGRYEQYF.

The V and J genes are TRBV5-5 and TRBJ2-6; D is perhaps TRBD1 (5 bases). The ends were cut back, 4 bases at V and 0 bases at J, with 17 bases in the middle. Germline CDR1 and CDR2: SGHKS and YYEKEE (reference sequence). This CDR3 spans 18 amino acids. The CDR3 loop is CASSTTGNSPSGANVLTF. The CDR3 nucleotides read TGTGCCAGCAGCACTACAGGTAACTCCCCCTCTGGGGCCAACGTCCTGACTTTC.

CDR3 coding DNA: TGTGCCAGTAGCGGGGACAGGGCCACCGGGGAGCTGTTTTTT. As protein: CASSGDRATGELFF. The genes are TRBV19 and TRBJ2-2; 9 nucleotides match TRBD1. Germline-derived CDR1 and CDR2 are LNHDA and SQIVND (reference sequence). The CDR3 sequence is 14 residues long. Trimming removed 6 bases from V and 4 bases from J; junction bases left unmatched: 3.

V is TRBV7-9 and J is TRBJ1-1; TRBD1 might be the D (6 bases). CDR1 is SEHNR, CDR2 FQNEAQ, per germline (reference sequence). CDR3 size: 13 residues. Trimming pared 5 bases from V and 4 bases from J, leaving 11 bases between. This chain's CDR3 is CASSIQGGTEAFF. CDR3 nucleotides: TGTGCCAGCAGCATACAGGGTGGCACTGAAGCTTTCTTT.

J is TRBJ1-3 and V is TRBV7-9; D possibly corresponds to TRBD1 (6 bases). The CDR3 extends over 14 amino acids. Trimming left V 4 bases short and J 2 bases short, with 9 bases between. Germline V lookup: CDR1 SEHNR, CDR2 FQNEAQ (reference sequence). The CDR3 loop reads CASSWDKAGNTIYF. The CDR3 DNA reads as TGTGCCAGCAGCTGGGACAAAGCTGGAAACACCATATATTTT.

The V call is TRBV3-1 (or the pseudogene TRBV3-2), the J call TRBJ2-3; 8 bases agree with TRBD2. Per the germline V gene, CDR1 is LGHDT and CDR2 is YNNKEL (reference sequence). Trimming removed 2 bases from V and 4 bases from J; junction bases left unmatched: 5. This CDR3 spans 15 amino acids. This CDR3 reads CASSQRRGAPDTQYF. The DNA of the CDR3 is TGTGCCAGCAGCCAACGGCGGGGGGCCCCAGATACGCAGTATTTT.

The V and J genes are TRBV9 and TRBJ2-2; TRBD2 might be the D (6 bases). The CDR3 has 15 amino acids. The germline V and J ends were trimmed by 3 bases and 2 bases, with 11 bases remaining between them. Germline lookup yields CDR1 SGDLS and CDR2 YYNGEE. DNA of the CDR3: TGTGCCAGCAGCGGGAGGGCTAGTAACACCGGGGAGCTGTTTTTT. Its protein is CASSGRASNTGELFF.

The V call is TRBV7-2, the J call TRBJ2-5, with D possibly TRBD2 on 6 matching bases. There are 14 residues in the CDR3. Germline CDR1 SGHTA, CDR2 FQGNSA. The ends were cut back, 1 base at V and 4 bases at J, with 10 bases in the middle. The CDR3 DNA follows: TGTGCCAGCAGCTTAGACGGGAGTGGAGAGACCCAGTACTTC. Amino acid sequence: CASSLDGSGETQYF. Together with reference TRBV7-2 and TRBJ2-5, the CDR3 gives the full variable domain: GAGVSQSPSNKVTEKGKDVELRCDPISGHTALYWYRQSLGQGLEFLIYFQGNSAPDKSGLPSDRFSAERTGGSVSTLTIQRTQQEDSAVYLCASSLDGSGETQYFGPGTRLLVL.

The genes are TRBV5-6 and TRBJ2-7; 10 bases match TRBD1. Looked up from germline, CDR1 is SGHDT and CDR2 is YYEEEE. The J segment lost 9 bases and the V segment lost 6 bases, leaving 15 bases of the junction unmatched. This CDR3 is 15 amino acids long. CDR3 sequence: CASTAGTGEWQGQYF. The DNA for the CDR3 is TGTGCCAGCACTGCCGGGACAGGGGAATGGCAGGGGCAGTACTTC. Filled out from reference TRBV5-6 and TRBJ2-7, the complete variable domain reads DAGVTQSPTHLIKTRGQQVTLRCSPKSGHDTVSWYQQALGQGPQFIFQYYEEEERQRGNFPDRFSGHQFPNYSSELNVNALLLGDSALYLCASTAGTGEWQGQYFGPGTRLTVT.

The J gene is TRBJ1-1, the V gene TRBV5-1; the D is unclear. The CDR3 consists of 14 residues. Trimming took 3 bases from V and 1 from J, leaving 10 bases between them. Germline lookup yields CDR1 SGHRS and CDR2 YFSETQ. This CDR3 reads CASSSEGRNTEAFF. The CDR3 DNA reads as TGCGCCAGCAGCTCCGAAGGGAGGAACACTGAAGCTTTCTTT.

The rearrangement joins TRBV5-5 to TRBJ1-4, with D maybe TRBD1 (5 bases). Trimming stripped 1 base from V and 8 bases from J, with 12 bases between. The CDR3 sequence is 14 residues long. Looked up from germline, CDR1 is SGHKS and CDR2 is YYEKEE (reference sequence). The CDR3 region is CASSLRTNGEKLFF. The CDR3 DNA reads TGTGCCAGCAGCTTGAGGACAAATGGGGAAAAACTGTTTTTT.

This chain uses TRBV24-1 with TRBJ2-5; TRBD1 matches 7 bases. CDR3 length equals 15 residues. Trimming took 4 bases from V and 5 from J; bases not matched to a gene: 9. Germline V CDR1 and CDR2: KGHDR, SFDVKD. The CDR3 coding sequence is TGTGCCACCAGTGACCCGGGACAGCCGATGGAGACCCAGTACTTC. Encoded protein: CATSDPGQPMETQYF.

This clone has just one count. The chain recombines TRBV18 with TRBJ1-2; 8 bases are shared with TRBD1. CDR1 KGHSH and CDR2 LQKENI come from the germline V gene. The CDR3 spans 14 residues. J gave up 6 bases and V 6 bases, and 9 bases lay outside the gene matches. The CDR3 reads CASSTGGQGHGYTF. The CDR3 DNA follows: TGTGCCAGCTCGACGGGCGGACAGGGTCATGGCTACACCTTC.